The 20 T cell receptor beta chains below all came from one sample that was sequenced in a study of blood T cell repertoires in COVID-19. Measured with immunoSEQ multiplex PCR; TCRdb has only the in-frame clones, and not every one. The sample shows around 270,000 clones, 75% to 90% of them seen only once. Sequencing was carried out using peripheral blood. The receptors shown here come from a man aged 25 to 40 with active or convalescent COVID-19.

This clone showed up just once. The V and J genes are TRBV4-2 and TRBJ1-5; 9 positions match TRBD1. The germline V gene has CDR1 LGHNA and CDR2 YNFKEQ. J gave up 0 bases and V 1 base, and 10 bases lay outside the gene matches. This CDR3 contains 19 residues. In nucleotides, the CDR3 is TGTGCCAGCAGCCAAGTTCCGGGACAGGGACAGAATAGCAATCAGCCCCAGCATTTT. This codes for CASSQVPGQGQNSNQPQHF.

This chain's CDR3 is CASSIGALGSSYNSPLHF. In DNA form, the CDR3 reads TGCGCCAGCAGTATTGGCGCCTTGGGGAGCTCCTATAATTCACCCCTCCACTTT. The V call is TRBV10-2, the J call TRBJ1-6; D not certain. Germline CDR1 is WSHSY and CDR2 is SAAADI. Between the trimmed V and J ends, which lost 5 bases and 0 bases, there was a span of 17 bases. This CDR3 spans 18 amino acids.

J is TRBJ2-3 and V is TRBV7-8; 10 bases align to TRBD2. CDR1 and CDR2 (germline): SGHVS, FQNEAQ. CDR3 length equals 17 residues. With 1 base clipped from V and 2 bases from J, the junction kept 6 bases outside the gene matches. CDR3 DNA sequence: TGTGCCAGCAGCTTAGAGGTAGCGGGGGGCTCCACAGATACGCAGTATTTT. Translating gives CASSLEVAGGSTDTQYF.

The V and J genes are TRBV13 and TRBJ2-2, with 9 positions matching TRBD1. The CDR3 runs 17 residues. Trimming took 5 bases from V and 0 from J; bases not matched to a gene: 7. Germline loops: CDR1 PRHDT, CDR2 FYEKMQ (reference sequence). The CDR3 loop is CASSTGTGTSNTGELFF. DNA of the CDR3: TGTGCCAGCAGCACCGGGACAGGGACTTCGAACACCGGGGAGCTGTTTTTT.

The rearrangement links TRBV4-1 to TRBJ2-3, with 10 bases fitting TRBD1. This CDR3 is built from 15 residues. The V segment lost 2 bases and the J segment 4 bases; nucleotides outside the gene matches: 3. Germline V lookup: CDR1 MGHRA, CDR2 YSYEKL. CDR3 loop: CASSQTGTGADTQYF. The CDR3 DNA follows: TGCGCCAGCAGCCAAACCGGGACAGGGGCAGATACGCAGTATTTT.

The rearrangement uses TRBV6-5 and TRBJ1-1; perhaps TRBD1 as D (6 bases). The germline V gene encodes CDR1 MNHEY and CDR2 SVGAGI. V gave up 4 bases and J gave up 5 bases, with 14 bases separating them. CDR3 length: 14 amino acids. The CDR3 coding sequence is TGTGCCAGCAGTTCCTACCACAGGGCGACTGAAGCTTTCTTT. Protein sequence: CASSSYHRATEAFF.

This chain uses TRBV27 with TRBJ2-7; D is perhaps TRBD1 (5 bases). CDR3 length equals 13 residues. Germline CDR1 is MNHEY and CDR2 is SMNVEV (reference sequence). V lost 0 bases and J 7 bases, leaving 10 bases between the germline ends. The chain's CDR3 is CASSLSPYREQYF. The CDR3 DNA reads TGTGCCAGCAGTTTATCGCCGTACAGGGAGCAGTACTTC.

The genes are TRBV9 and TRBJ2-4; D is perhaps TRBD1 (5 bases). The CDR3 length is 14 residues. Germline values: CDR1 SGDLS, CDR2 YYNGEE. The V and J ends lost 0 bases and 9 bases respectively, with 13 bases between them. CDR3 bases: TGTGCCAGCAGCGTAGAAGGGGTAGTCGGCATTCAGTACTTC. This encodes CASSVEGVVGIQYF.

The gene calls are TRBV10-2 and TRBJ1-1; D is perhaps TRBD1 (5 bases). CDR1 is WSHSY, CDR2 SAAADI, per germline. This CDR3 comprises 15 residues. Trimming removed 9 bases from V and 3 bases from J, with 20 bases in between. CDR3 amino acids: CASKTDIIPDTEAFF. Here the CDR3 DNA reads TGCGCCAGTAAAACGGACATCATTCCCGACACTGAAGCTTTCTTT.

In this sample, this clone turned up once. The chain combines TRBV7-2 with TRBJ2-3; D is ambiguous. Germline lookup yields CDR1 SGHTA and CDR2 FQGNSA. V was cut by 5 bases and J by 5 bases, with 11 bases left in between. This CDR3 region has 13 residues. The CDR3 here is CASSAIRLDTQYF. The CDR3 bases are TGTGCCAGCAGCGCTATCCGACTAGATACGCAGTATTTT.

The rearrangement joins TRBV27 to TRBJ2-5, with 11 bases matching TRBD2. Trimming removed 6 bases from V and 5 bases from J; junction bases left unmatched: 8. Per the germline V gene, CDR1 is MNHEY and CDR2 is SMNVEV (reference sequence). The CDR3 covers 15 residues. CDR3 nucleotides: TGTGCCAGCAGAATTAGCGGGGGGGCCGGGGAGACCCAGTACTTC. It encodes CASRISGGAGETQYF.

This clone was recorded once. The chain employs TRBV5-4 and TRBJ1-5, with 7 positions matching TRBD1. The CDR3 contains 16 residues. Losses at the gene ends were 4 bases for V and 7 bases for J; bases not matched to a gene: 14. CDR1 is SGHNT, CDR2 YYREEE, per germline (reference sequence). The DNA of the CDR3 is TGTGCCAGCAGCCTAATCCGCACAGGGGACGGGCAGCCCCAGCATTTT. Amino acids: CASSLIRTGDGQPQHF.

The chain carries TRBV5-5 and TRBJ2-2; a possible D gene is TRBD1 (5 bases). CDR3 length: 16 residues. Germline loops: CDR1 SGHKS, CDR2 YYEKEE (reference sequence). The V end was cut by 1 base, the J end by 7 bases, with 17 bases between. The chain's CDR3 is CASSLWAQGSGGELFF. As DNA, the CDR3 is TGTGCCAGCAGCTTGTGGGCTCAGGGATCCGGCGGGGAGCTGTTTTTT.

The chain is built from TRBV7-2 and TRBJ1-5; the D is unclear. The germline CDR1 and CDR2 sequences are SGHTA and FQGNSA. The CDR3 has 16 residues. Trimming shortened V by 1 base and J by 5 bases, and 15 bases separated the two germline ends. CDR3 sequence (DNA): TGTGCCAGCAGCTTAGTATCCGGGAACAGCGATCAGCCCCAGCATTTT. Its translation is CASSLVSGNSDQPQHF.

The chain uses TRBV6-5 and TRBJ1-5, with 8 bases aligning to TRBD1. The V gene's germline CDR1 is MNHEY and CDR2 SVGAGI. With V trimmed by 10 bases and J by 1 base, 3 bases remained unmatched. The CDR3 consists of 13 residues. The CDR3 region is CATRTGSNQPQHF. CDR3 nucleotides: TGTGCCACGAGGACAGGGAGCAATCAGCCCCAGCATTTT.

The V and J genes are TRBV20-1 and TRBJ1-1, with D possibly being TRBD1 (5 bases). Germline V gene data show CDR1 as DFQATT and CDR2 as SNEGSKA (reference sequence). Trimming shortened V by 3 bases and J by 5 bases, and 16 bases separated the two germline ends. This CDR3 has 14 residues. The CDR3 DNA sequence: TGCAGTGCTAGTCGTAGCGGGCGGGGGACTGAAGCTTTCTTT. Translated: CSASRSGRGTEAFF.

The chain couples TRBV10-3 to TRBJ1-1; 9 bases match TRBD1. The ends lost 10 bases at V and 6 bases at J; junction bases unmatched: 6. In germline, CDR1 is ENHRY, CDR2 SYGVKD. This CDR3 comprises 12 residues. For the CDR3, the DNA is TGTGCCACTTCGGGACAGGGTCCTGAAGCTTTCTTT. The encoded protein is CATSGQGPEAFF.

This CDR3 reads CASSAQGTTDTQYF. CDR3 DNA sequence: TGTGCCAGCAGCGCCCAGGGCACCACAGATACGCAGTATTTT. The J gene is TRBJ2-3, the V gene TRBV3-1 (or the pseudogene TRBV3-2); tentative D call: TRBD1 (5 bases). Germline CDR1 is LGHDT and CDR2 is YNNKEL (reference sequence). There are 14 residues in the CDR3. Trimming removed 5 bases at V and 2 bases at J, with 11 bases between.

This clone came up a few times. The chain uses TRBV5-1 and TRBJ1-2; a weak D match, TRBD1 (5 bases). The CDR3 covers 14 residues. The germline V gene encodes CDR1 SGHRS and CDR2 YFSETQ. V was clipped by 4 bases and J by 5 bases, with 15 bases between them. CDR3 coding DNA: TGCGCCAGCAGCCTCATCGGGGGTAGATATGGCTACACCTTC. This gives the protein CASSLIGGRYGYTF.

The rearrangement links TRBV4-2 to TRBJ2-5; no definite D call. Germline V gene sequence: CDR1 LGHNA, CDR2 YNFKEQ. The CDR3 covers 15 residues. The V end was cut by 1 base, the J end by 2 bases, with 11 bases between. CDR3 DNA sequence: TGTGCCAGCAGCCAAGCGCTCGGTGATCAAGAGACCCAGTACTTC. Its translation: CASSQALGDQETQYF.